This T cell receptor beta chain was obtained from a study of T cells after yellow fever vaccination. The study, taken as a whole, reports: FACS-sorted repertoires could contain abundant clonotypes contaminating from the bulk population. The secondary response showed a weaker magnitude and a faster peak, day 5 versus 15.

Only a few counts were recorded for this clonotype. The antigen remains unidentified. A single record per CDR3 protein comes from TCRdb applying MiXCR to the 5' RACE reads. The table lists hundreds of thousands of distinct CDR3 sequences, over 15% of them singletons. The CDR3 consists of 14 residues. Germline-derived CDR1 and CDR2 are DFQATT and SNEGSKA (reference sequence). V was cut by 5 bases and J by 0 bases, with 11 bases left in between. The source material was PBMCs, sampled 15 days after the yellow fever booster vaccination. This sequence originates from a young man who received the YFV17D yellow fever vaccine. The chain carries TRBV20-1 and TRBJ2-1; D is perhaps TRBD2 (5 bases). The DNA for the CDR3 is TGCAGTGCTTTAGCGCAGAGCTCCTACAATGAGCAGTTCTTC. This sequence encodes CSALAQSSYNEQFF.